The 14 T cell receptor beta chains given below trace back to one sample, sequenced in a study of CD8+ T cells in alopecia areata. Pooled cutaneous lymph node cells were sorted using CD4, CD8alpha, NKG2D, NKG2ACE and other markers. Reverse transcription of extracted RNA yielded cDNA, which provided the sequencing template. Data came from immunoSEQ multiplex PCR; TCRdb stores just in-frame clones and leaves some out. This sample comprises roughly 260,000 clones, none seen once only. What was sequenced was CD4+ T cells sorted from a lymph node. These receptors were obtained from a C3H/HeJ mouse with alopecia areata. The MHC haplotype of this mouse line is H2-k.

Of note for this clone: Gene names follow the mouse nomenclature. The read is 4 residues too short to cover the CDR3 end, so that end is filled in from the germline J gene. The chain combines TRBV19 with TRBJ2-1; 11 nucleotides agree with TRBD2. The ends lost 4 bases at V and 3 bases at J; junction bases unmatched: 3. The V gene's germline CDR1 is FNHDT and CDR2 SITEND (reference sequence). The length of the CDR3 is 15 residues. The sequenced part of the CDR3 DNA is TGTGCCAGCAGTCGGGACTGGGGGCTCTATGCT. Its protein product is CASSRDWGLYA. The CDR3 in full is CASSRDWGLYAEQFF.

This clone was recorded a few times. The genes are named according to mouse. The read halts 4 residues ahead of the CDR3 end, with the missing end drawn from the germline J gene. The gene calls are TRBV5 and TRBJ2-1, with 8 nucleotides matching TRBD2. V trimming: 3 bases; J trimming: 3 bases; junction bases outside the gene matches: 1. The V gene's germline CDR1 is LGHNA and CDR2 YNLKQL (reference sequence). This CDR3 region has 14 residues. The part of the CDR3 DNA that was read is TGTGCCAGCAGCCAGGGGGGGCTCTATGCT. Its protein is CASSQGGLYA. The CDR3, in full, reads CASSQGGLYAEQFF.

In the case of this clone: These gene names are mouse names. The read ends 4 residues early relative to the CDR3; the germline J gene fills the gap. This rearrangement joins TRBV13-1 to TRBJ2-5, with TRBD2 identical over 7 bases. This CDR3 contains 15 residues. Germline CDR1 NSHNY, CDR2 SYGAGN. Germline trimming cut 2 bases from V and 3 bases from J; bases unmatched to any gene: 6. CDR3 DNA (partial): TGTGCCAGCAGTGAATTTGGGGGGAAGCAAGAC. Protein: CASSEFGGKQD. The complete CDR3 reads CASSEFGGKQDTQYF.

In this sample, this clone turned up a few times. The gene names here belong to mouse. In the same sample, other DNA sequences code for this CDR3. The CDR3 sequence is CASSDGTGNTGQLYF. The covered CDR3 bases are TGTGCCAGCAGTGATGGGACAGGGAACACCGGG. The J gene is TRBJ2-2, the V gene TRBV13-3; the match to TRBD1 covers 8 bases. The read halts 4 residues ahead of the CDR3 end, with the missing end drawn from the germline J gene. Germline loops: CDR1 NNHDY, CDR2 SYVADS. Trimming cost V 0 bases and J 2 bases; bases outside gene matches: 0. The CDR3 has 15 residues.

This clone was detected many times. The listed genes are named as in mouse. Read coverage stops 4 residues before the CDR3 terminus; the germline J gene supplies the remainder. The V call is TRBV31, the J call TRBJ2-7; 9 bases match TRBD2. Germline CDR1 GKSSPN, CDR2 SITVG. This CDR3 has 13 amino acids. The DNA read from the CDR3 is TGTGCCTGGAGTTCACTGGGGGGTGAT. This gives the protein CAWSSLGGD. The whole CDR3 sequence reads CAWSSLGGDEQYF.

In this sample, this clone turned up a few times. The gene names given are mouse names. The read gets to within 4 residues of the CDR3 end, and the germline J gene fills in the rest. The rearrangement joins TRBV13-1 to TRBJ1-2, with D perhaps matching TRBD1 (6 bases). Germline V CDR1 and CDR2: NSHNY, SYGAGN. V lost 7 bases to trimming and J lost 0 bases, with 10 bases between them. This CDR3 region has 13 residues. The chain's CDR3 is CASGDTTNSDYTF. The CDR3 bases that were read are TGTGCCAGCGGGGACACGACAAACTCC.

With respect to this clone: Genes here carry mouse names. The sequenced fragment ends 4 residues before the CDR3 boundary, so the rest is inferred from the germline J gene. At the DNA level, this CDR3 is encoded by other sequences in the same sample as well. J is TRBJ1-2 and V is TRBV13-1, with TRBD1 matching over 7 bases. The CDR3 is 13 amino acids. Trimming at V came to 5 bases and at J to 4 bases, leaving 5 bases not matched to a gene. The germline CDR1 and CDR2 sequences are NSHNY and SYGAGN. The CDR3 loop reads CASSRQGGSDYTF. Incomplete CDR3 DNA: TGTGCCAGCAGCCGACAGGGTGGCTCC.

With respect to this clone: Any gene name here is a mouse gene name. The read gets to within 4 residues of the CDR3 end, and the germline J gene fills in the rest. The V and J genes are TRBV13-1 and TRBJ1-1; 7 bases align to TRBD1. The germline V gene has CDR1 NSHNY and CDR2 SYGAGN. V lost 9 bases to trimming and J lost 3 bases; unmatched junction nucleotides: 2. This CDR3 region has 11 residues. This chain's CDR3 is CATGTDTEVFF. Partial CDR3 DNA: TGTGCCACCGGGACAGACACA.

This clone was observed a handful of times. Gene names and germline match the mouse. Read coverage stops 4 residues before the CDR3 terminus; the germline J gene supplies the remainder. The rearrangement joins TRBV1 to TRBJ2-1; unclear D gene. CDR3 length: 12 residues. The ends were cut back, 5 bases at V and 3 bases at J, with 5 bases in the middle. CDR1 and CDR2 (germline): NSQYPW, LRSPGD (reference sequence). The DNA read from the CDR3 is TGCACCTGCAGTCCTCTCTATGCT. Protein product: CTCSPLYA. The entire CDR3 reads CTCSPLYAEQFF.

Points on this clone: These gene names are mouse names. This CDR3 is also generated by other DNA sequences in the sample. CDR3 residues: CASSQDWGTGQLYF. Incomplete CDR3 DNA: TGTGCCAGCAGCCAAGACTGGGGCACCGGG. This rearrangement joins TRBV5 to TRBJ2-2; tentatively, D is TRBD2 (6 bases). The read halts 4 residues ahead of the CDR3 end, with the missing end drawn from the germline J gene. Trimming stripped 0 bases from V and 4 bases from J, with 6 bases between. Germline-derived CDR1 and CDR2 are LGHNA and YNLKQL (reference sequence). This CDR3 has 14 residues.

This clone has more than one count but fewer than ten. Gene names and germline refer to mouse. The CDR3 is cut off 4 residues early in the read; its end comes from the germline J gene. This chain connects TRBV19 to TRBJ1-2; 9 bases line up with TRBD1. Trimming at V came to 5 bases and at J to 1 base, leaving 6 bases not matched to a gene. The length of the CDR3 is 15 residues. Germline CDR1 is FNHDT and CDR2 is SITEND (reference sequence). CDR3 protein: CASSRDRGKNSDYTF. The part of the CDR3 DNA that was read is TGTGCCAGCAGCCGAGACAGGGGGAAAAACTCC.

Details on this clone: The gene names here belong to mouse. Sequencing ends 4 residues short of the CDR3 end; the germline J gene provides the rest. The sample holds other DNA sequences that translate to the same CDR3. V is TRBV31 and J is TRBJ1-2, with a weak D call TRBD1 (5 bases). Trimming left V 1 base short and J 2 bases short, with 8 bases between. The germline V gene encodes CDR1 GKSSPN and CDR2 SITVG. The CDR3 covers 13 residues. CDR3 amino acids: CAWSQGVNSDYTF. The CDR3 bases that were read are TGTGCCTGGAGTCAAGGGGTTAACTCC. Drawing the rest from reference TRBV31 and TRBJ1-2, the complete variable domain is AQTIHQWPVAEIKAVGSPLSLGCTIKGKSSPNLYWYWQATGGTLQQLFYSITVGQVESVVQLNLSASRPKDDQFILSTEKLLLSHSGFYLCAWSQGVNSDYTFGSGTRLLVI.

This clone turned up a few times. The gene names here belong to mouse. The read falls 4 residues short of the CDR3 end, and the missing part is taken from the germline J gene. V gene TRBV1 combines with J gene TRBJ2-7; no clear D gene. There are 12 residues in the CDR3. Germline V lookup: CDR1 NSQYPW, CDR2 LRSPGD (reference sequence). CDR3 DNA (partial): TGCACCTGCAGTGCAGTGAGGGAT. Amino acid sequence: CTCSAVRD. From start to end, the CDR3 is CTCSAVRDEQYF.

This clone was picked up a small number of times. Gene names refer to mouse genes. The read ends 4 residues early relative to the CDR3; the germline J gene fills the gap. The chain is built from TRBV13-2 and TRBJ2-7, with TRBD2 matching 12 bases. This CDR3 is built from 14 residues. Germline V gene data show CDR1 as NNHNN and CDR2 as SYGAGS (reference sequence). J gave up 3 bases and V 5 bases, and 3 bases lay outside the gene matches. The CDR3 DNA, read in part, is TGTGCCAGCGGGAGACTGGGGGGGCGCTAT. As protein: CASGRLGGRY. The CDR3 in its entirety is CASGRLGGRYEQYF.